This TCR beta chain was obtained from a study of blood T cells in healthy people across ages. CDR1 LGHDT and CDR2 YNNKEL come from the germline V gene (reference sequence). There are 15 residues in the CDR3. J lost 3 bases, V lost 4 bases, and 5 bases had no gene match. Study-wide findings and caveats: Roughly linear age-related decline in beta diversity appeared, significant by age around 42. As naive T cell percentage varied, TCR beta diversity correlated strongly with it. Whereas aged donors had fewer naive CD4+ cells, long-lived donors had more of them and higher diversity. The donors' CMV status was not determined, possibly confounding changes in expanded clonotypes.

Using a J-beta primer mix together with a sample-barcoded 5' primer, a second PCR was run for 7 to 11 cycles. TCRdb re-called the 5' RACE reads with MiXCR, one entry per CDR3 protein. In the table there are roughly 1,700,000 distinct CDR3 sequences, roughly 30% of which are singletons. Ten or more counts support this clonotype. Its matching antigen is unknown. The origin of this receptor is a woman aged 30 to 39 in good health. The chain carries TRBV3-1 and TRBJ2-7, with TRBD2 matching 11 bases. Sequenced material: blood. CDR3 coding DNA: TGTGCCAGCAGCCCGGTAGCGGGAGGGGGCTACGAGCAGTACTTC. It is translated as CASSPVAGGGYEQYF.